This T cell receptor beta chain originates from a study of blood T cell repertoires in COVID-19. Generated by immunoSEQ multiplex PCR, the TCRdb table keeps only in-frame clones and is missing some. This sample has a few hundred thousand clones; 70% to 90% occur once, and the top ten carry approximately 4.2%. Germline V gene data show CDR1 as LNHNV and CDR2 as YYDKDF (reference sequence). J was trimmed by 6 bases and V by 1 base; bases with no gene match: 6. The CDR3 is 16 amino acids. The V and J genes are TRBV15 and TRBJ2-4; 10 bases match TRBD1. This receptor was obtained from a woman in her 30s who had recovered from COVID-19. Sequencing was done on a sample of PBMCs or T cells enriched from blood (not recorded which). The chain's CDR3 is CATSRAYRDRGNIQYF. CDR3 DNA: TGTGCCACCAGCAGAGCGTACCGGGACAGGGGAAACATTCAGTACTTC. The full variable domain, in which reference TRBV15 and TRBJ2-4 provide the parts outside the CDR3, is DAMVIQNPRYQVTQFGKPVTLSCSQTLNHNVMYWYQQKSSQAPKLLFHYYDKDFNNEADTPDNFQSRRPNTSFCFLDIRSPGLGDTAMYLCATSRAYRDRGNIQYFGAGTRLSVL.